The 15 T cell receptor beta chains presented below share a single source sample, sequenced in a study of blood T cell repertoires in COVID-19. The protocol was immunoSEQ multiplex PCR, while the TCRdb copy is restricted to in-frame clones and leaves out a portion. The table includes about 86,000 clones, around four fifths detected once. Material for sequencing was peripheral blood. Every receptor here comes from a man aged 50-59 years with acute or convalescent COVID-19.

V is TRBV18 and J is TRBJ1-1; tentative D call: TRBD1 (6 bases). Germline lookup yields CDR1 KGHSH and CDR2 LQKENI. Trimming shortened V by 3 bases and J by 4 bases, and 12 bases separated the two germline ends. The CDR3 extends over 14 amino acids. Here the CDR3 DNA reads TGTGCCAGCTCACCTAAACAGGGTGCCACTGAAGCTTTCTTT. Protein: CASSPKQGATEAFF.

The V call is TRBV4-3, the J call TRBJ1-5, with D possibly TRBD1 on 6 matching bases. Germline V gene data show CDR1 as LGHNA and CDR2 as YSLEER. This CDR3 region has 16 residues. Trimming left V 0 bases short and J 3 bases short, with 12 bases between. The CDR3 DNA follows: TGCGCCAGCAGCCAAGATAGTTGGACAGCCAATCAGCCCCAGCATTTT. Translation: CASSQDSWTANQPQHF.

The gene calls are TRBV2 and TRBJ1-6, with D possibly matching TRBD1 (5 bases). Germline CDR1 reads SNHLY; CDR2 reads FYNNEI. This CDR3 region has 15 residues. V was shortened by 6 bases and J by 5 bases, with 14 bases between the two germline ends. The CDR3 DNA is TGTGCCAGCAGCGCGACAGACACCGATAATTCACCCCTCCACTTT. Translation gives CASSATDTDNSPLHF.

Note on this clone: Other DNA sequences in this specimen translate into the identical CDR3. The gene calls are TRBV4-2 and TRBJ2-7, with 9 bases aligning to TRBD2. The germline V gene encodes CDR1 LGHNA and CDR2 YNFKEQ. Losses at the gene ends were 0 bases for V and 2 bases for J; bases not matched to a gene: 2. The length of the CDR3 is 15 residues. The CDR3 reads CASSQELAGTYEQYF. The CDR3 DNA sequence: TGTGCCAGCAGCCAAGAACTAGCGGGCACCTACGAGCAGTACTTC.

Regarding this clone: Within the sample, other DNA sequences also encode this same CDR3. The J gene is TRBJ2-6, the V gene TRBV5-4, with 7 bases that match TRBD2. Germline CDR1 SGHNT, CDR2 YYREEE (reference sequence). V gave up 0 bases and J gave up 0 bases; unmatched junction bases: 3. This CDR3 has 17 amino acids. Written as DNA, the CDR3 is TGTGCCAGCAGCTTGGCGGGGAGGGCCTCTGGGGCCAACGTCCTGACTTTC. Its translation is CASSLAGRASGANVLTF.

This chain connects TRBV5-1 to TRBJ1-1; 8 positions agree with TRBD1. Germline CDR1 is SGHRS and CDR2 is YFSETQ. V dropped 5 bases and J dropped 5; count of bases not matched to a gene: 14. The CDR3 length is 16 residues. The CDR3 bases are TGCGCCAGCAGGGGTGATATAGGACAGGGATTTACTGAAGCTTTCTTT. The encoded protein is CASRGDIGQGFTEAFF. The whole variable domain, filled in from reference TRBV5-1 and TRBJ1-1, reads KAGVTQTPRYLIKTRGQQVTLSCSPISGHRSVSWYQQTPGQGLQFLFEYFSETQRNKGNFPGRFSGRQFSNSRSEMNVSTLELGDSALYLCASRGDIGQGFTEAFFGQGTRLTVV.

J is TRBJ2-1 and V is TRBV7-3, with 9 positions matching TRBD2. Germline V gene data show CDR1 as SGHTA and CDR2 as FQGTGA. The ends lost 5 bases at V and 5 bases at J; junction bases unmatched: 13. The CDR3 consists of 17 residues. Here the CDR3 DNA reads TGTGCCAGCAGCCCCGGGACTAGCCCTTTTGGGGACAATGAGCAGTTCTTC. Residues: CASSPGTSPFGDNEQFF.

The CDR3, as DNA: TGTGCCAGCAGGATAGGACAGGGTGGGTCACCCCTCCACTTT. This codes for CASRIGQGGSPLHF. The genes are TRBV28 and TRBJ1-6, with 8 bases identical to TRBD1. Germline CDR1 and CDR2: MDHEN and SYDVKM. V was pared by 6 bases and J by 10 bases, with 8 bases of the junction left unmatched. There are 14 residues in the CDR3.

DNA for the CDR3: TGTGCCAGCAGTGATCGTGACAGGGCGGCCGGGGAGCTGTTTTTT. Protein product: CASSDRDRAAGELFF. This chain uses TRBV2 with TRBJ2-2; 7 bases align to TRBD1. Germline CDR1 reads SNHLY; CDR2 reads FYNNEI. The CDR3 consists of 15 residues. The V segment lost 3 bases and the J segment 6 bases; nucleotides outside the gene matches: 7.

J is TRBJ2-1 and V is TRBV4-3; TRBD2 matches at 7 bases. The junction had 12 bases not matched to a gene; V was cut back by 4 bases and J by 9 bases. CDR1 is LGHNA and CDR2 is YSLEER in the germline V gene. This CDR3 is built from 15 residues. The CDR3 nucleotides read TGCGCCAGCAGCCCTCGGGAGAACTCGGGGGGTGAGCAGTTCTTC. Translated, it gives CASSPRENSGGEQFF.

This chain joins TRBV7-2 and TRBJ2-7; tentative D call: TRBD1 (5 bases). Germline lookup yields CDR1 SGHTA and CDR2 FQGNSA. This CDR3 spans 14 amino acids. Trimming shortened V by 6 bases and J by 2 bases, and 14 bases separated the two germline ends. CDR3 sequence reads: CASSKLDSPYEQYF. CDR3 nucleotides: TGTGCCAGCAGTAAGCTCGACAGTCCCTACGAGCAGTACTTC.

A few counts support this clone. This chain links TRBV10-3 with TRBJ1-6; 8 nucleotides agree with TRBD1. Germline CDR1 reads ENHRY; CDR2 reads SYGVKD. Losses at the gene ends were 6 bases for V and 2 bases for J; bases not matched to a gene: 3. CDR3 length equals 15 residues. CDR3 sequence reads: CAISPGQAYNSPLHF. DNA of the CDR3: TGTGCCATCAGCCCGGGACAGGCCTATAATTCACCCCTCCACTTT.

The chain has TRBV5-4 and TRBJ1-6; the D is unclear. V was trimmed by 0 bases and J by 9 bases, leaving 13 bases between them. There are 15 residues in the CDR3. Looked up from germline, CDR1 is SGHNT and CDR2 is YYREEE (reference sequence). DNA of the CDR3: TGTGCCAGCAGCTTGGACAGTCAGGCGGGTTCACCCCTCCACTTT. It yields the protein CASSLDSQAGSPLHF.

This clone was counted once. This chain links TRBV7-6 with TRBJ1-5; TRBD1 matches at 9 bases. The germline V gene has CDR1 SGHVS and CDR2 FNYEAQ. The CDR3 totals 14 residues. Trimming took 6 bases from V and 5 from J; bases not matched to a gene: 5. This CDR3 is CASSPQGAHQPQHF. The CDR3 bases are TGTGCCAGCAGTCCACAGGGGGCTCATCAGCCCCAGCATTTT.

The chain joins TRBV2 to TRBJ1-4, with a possible D match to TRBD1 (6 bases). Germline CDR1 reads SNHLY; CDR2 reads FYNNEI. Trimming removed 11 bases from V and 0 bases from J, with 13 bases in between. The CDR3 contains 14 residues. CDR3 sequence (DNA): TGTGCCGGAAGAACAGGGCCAACTAATGAAAAACTGTTTTTT. This sequence encodes CAGRTGPTNEKLFF. The entire variable domain, with the rest obtained from reference TRBV2 and TRBJ1-4, is as follows: EPEVTQTPSHQVTQMGQEVILRCVPISNHLYFYWYRQILGQKVEFLVSFYNNEISEKSEIFDDQFSVERPDGSNFTLKIRSTKLEDSAMYFCAGRTGPTNEKLFFGSGTQLSVL.